The 9 T cell receptor beta chains presented below share a single source sample, sequenced in a study of cytomegalovirus exposure and HLA in healthy donors (TCRdb year 2017). Receptors were amplified or captured by the immunoSEQ multiplex PCR assay. A mixture of 60 forward primers for TCR Vbeta segments and 13 reverse primers for TCR Jbeta segments was used in the multiplex PCR. TCRdb stores this immuneACCESS table with in-frame sequences only. Part of the clones is absent; in the studies checked, under half of the shortfall reflects unresolved V genes, and no reason is known for the rest. In all, the sample holds some 180,000 clones, and around 80% of those were seen once. More than 1.4% of the sample is taken by the ten largest. Sequences were obtained from PBMCs. These receptors were collected from a man between 18 and 29 years old in good health and CMV-seronegative.

CDR3 loop: CASSLWRASGQPQHF. The CDR3 region has the DNA TGTGCCAGCAGCTTGTGGAGGGCGAGCGGTCAGCCCCAGCATTTT. The chain carries TRBV5-6 and TRBJ1-5, with D unresolved. Trimming removed 1 base from V and 6 bases from J, with 14 bases in between. The CDR3 contains 15 residues. The germline gives CDR1 SGHDT, CDR2 YYEEEE.

The chain joins TRBV7-3 to TRBJ2-3; 11 bases are shared with TRBD2. The CDR3 runs to 15 residues. CDR1 is SGHTA and CDR2 is FQGTGA in the germline V gene. Trimming at V came to 3 bases and at J to 4 bases, leaving 3 bases not matched to a gene. DNA of the CDR3: TGTGCCAGCAGCTTCCGGGGACTAGCGGCAGATACGCAGTATTTT. Translation: CASSFRGLAADTQYF.

The sample holds one count of this clone. V is TRBV7-9 and J is TRBJ1-1, with D possibly matching TRBD1 (6 bases). The V end lost 1 base, the J end lost 3 bases, and 15 bases lay between the germline ends. This CDR3 region has 16 residues. Germline CDR1 and CDR2: SEHNR and FQNEAQ (reference sequence). This chain's CDR3 is CASSLGDRRLDTEAFF. DNA of the CDR3: TGTGCCAGCAGCTTAGGTGACAGGCGACTTGACACTGAAGCTTTCTTT.

The chain couples TRBV5-6 to TRBJ1-2; D gene ambiguous. CDR3 length: 16 amino acids. CDR1 and CDR2 from the germline V gene are SGHDT and YYEEEE. Deletions cut 3 bases from V and 3 bases from J, with 18 bases between. The chain's CDR3 is CASSYLGQAPYYGYTF. The CDR3 DNA sequence: TGTGCCAGCAGCTACCTTGGGCAGGCGCCCTACTATGGCTACACCTTC. The variable domain in full, with the rest retrieved from reference TRBV5-6 and TRBJ1-2, is DAGVTQSPTHLIKTRGQQVTLRCSPKSGHDTVSWYQQALGQGPQFIFQYYEEEERQRGNFPDRFSGHQFPNYSSELNVNALLLGDSALYLCASSYLGQAPYYGYTFGSGTRLTVV.

The chain recombines TRBV5-1 with TRBJ1-2; D is unresolved. Trimming cost V 0 bases and J 7 bases, with 13 bases left between them. Germline CDR1 is SGHRS and CDR2 is YFSETQ. The CDR3 runs 14 residues. The CDR3 spells CASSLDGRPGGYTF. In nucleotides, the CDR3 is TGCGCCAGCAGCTTGGACGGCCGGCCGGGTGGCTACACCTTC.

This clone has just one count. Relative to the germline gene, one junction end is altered; a read error may explain this. The chain uses TRBV6-5 and TRBJ2-7; 11 bases line up with TRBD2. Germline loops: CDR1 MNHEY, CDR2 SVGAGI. CDR3 size: 15 residues. CDR3 sequence reads: CACSSLAGALYEQYF. DNA for the CDR3: TGTGCCTGCAGTTCACTAGCGGGAGCACTCTACGAGCAGTACTTC.

The chain couples TRBV9 to TRBJ2-5, with D possibly matching TRBD1 (6 bases). The V and J ends lost 1 base and 5 bases respectively, with 9 bases between them. The CDR3 spans 13 residues. Germline V gene lookup returns CDR1 SGDLS and CDR2 YYNGEE. CDR3 sequence reads: CASSVQGTETQYF. The CDR3 bases are TGTGCCAGCAGCGTACAGGGGACCGAGACCCAGTACTTC.

The chain links TRBV9 to TRBJ1-5; D possibly corresponds to TRBD1 (6 bases). V shed 0 bases and J shed 4 bases, with 11 bases lying between them. This CDR3 is 15 amino acids long. CDR1 is SGDLS, CDR2 YYNGEE, per germline. The CDR3 spells CASSVGTERNQPQHF. The CDR3 nucleotides are TGTGCCAGCAGCGTAGGGACAGAAAGGAATCAGCCCCAGCATTTT.

This chain joins TRBV27 and TRBJ2-7; the match to TRBD1 covers 9 bases. V lost 7 bases and J lost 3; bases outside the gene matches: 4. This CDR3 has 13 amino acids. Germline CDR1 reads MNHEY; CDR2 reads SMNVEV (reference sequence). The CDR3 DNA follows: TGTGCCAGCACCTCGGACAGGGGCTACGAGCAGTACTTC. It codes for CASTSDRGYEQYF.